This T cell receptor (beta chain) was found in a study of blood T cell repertoires in COVID-19. Looking at the study overall: COVID-19 samples, acute and convalescent, were from the United States, Italy and Spain. From T cells, B-cell-depleted T cells, or PBMCs came the material, which was cDNA or gDNA.

V was pared by 1 base and J by 4 bases, with 5 bases between. Germline lookup yields CDR1 SGHRS and CDR2 YFSETQ. This CDR3 contains 12 residues. Generated by immunoSEQ multiplex PCR, the TCRdb table keeps only in-frame clones and is missing some. The sample lists some 130,000 clones, approximately 90% occurring once. Only a few counts were recorded for this clone. Other nucleotide sequences from this sample produce the same CDR3. The rearrangement joins TRBV5-1 to TRBJ1-2; D ambiguous. The sample consisted of peripheral blood. This sequence originates from a man between 60 and 75 years old with COVID-19, enrolled during active disease. The CDR3 sequence: CASSLPGYGYTF. CDR3 in DNA: TGCGCCAGCAGCTTGCCGGGCTATGGCTACACCTTC.